This entry lists 9 T cell receptor beta chains sequenced from one sample in a study of cytomegalovirus exposure and HLA in healthy donors. TCRdb keeps only in-frame clones here, not all; method: immunoSEQ multiplex PCR. The sample includes approximately 190,000 clones, approximately 82% seen only once; the top ten take roughly 12%. The sample consisted of PBMCs. These TCRs come from a woman aged 30 to 39 in good health and CMV-seropositive.

The rearrangement links TRBV19 to TRBJ2-3, with 8 bases matching TRBD1. J was trimmed by 2 bases and V by 5 bases; bases with no gene match: 6. Germline V gives CDR1 LNHDA, CDR2 SQIVND (reference sequence). The CDR3 has 15 amino acids. Here the CDR3 DNA reads TGTGCCAGTAGTCTCAACAGGGGGACCACAGATACGCAGTATTTT. Translation gives CASSLNRGTTDTQYF.

The rearrangement links TRBV2 to TRBJ1-5; possibly TRBD1 for D (5 bases). V dropped 4 bases and J dropped 0 bases, with 13 bases sitting between them. This CDR3 has 16 amino acids. Germline lookup yields CDR1 SNHLY and CDR2 FYNNEI. For the CDR3, the DNA is TGTGCCAGCAGTGGTACAGGAGCTATTAGCAATCAGCCCCAGCATTTT. Amino acids: CASSGTGAISNQPQHF.

This chain connects TRBV5-1 to TRBJ1-2; D gene unclear. Germline loops: CDR1 SGHRS, CDR2 YFSETQ. V lost 2 bases and J 3 bases, leaving 14 bases between the germline ends. The CDR3 covers 15 residues. The DNA of the CDR3 is TGCGCCAGCAGCTTCGAGTCGGAGAATTACTATGGCTACACCTTC. Its translation: CASSFESENYYGYTF.

The chain couples TRBV5-4 to TRBJ2-7; perhaps TRBD1 as D (6 bases). The CDR3 has 11 residues. Deletions cut 4 bases from V and 6 bases from J, with 8 bases between. Germline V lookup: CDR1 SGHNT, CDR2 YYREEE (reference sequence). DNA of the CDR3: TGTGCCAGCAGCCTCAGGGGCGAGCAGTACTTC. Translation: CASSLRGEQYF. The whole variable domain, remainder taken from reference TRBV5-4 and TRBJ2-7, is ETGVTQSPTHLIKTRGQQVTLRCSSQSGHNTVSWYQQALGQGPQFIFQYYREEENGRGNFPPRFSGLQFPNYSSELNVNALELDDSALYLCASSLRGEQYFGPGTRLTVT.

This sequence joins TRBV2 and TRBJ1-4; TRBD1 aligns across 7 bases. The CDR3 runs to 19 residues. Germline lookup yields CDR1 SNHLY and CDR2 FYNNEI. J was trimmed by 4 bases and V by 2 bases; bases with no gene match: 16. The CDR3 region has the DNA TGTGCCAGCAGTGAAATTAGTGGGGGACAGCCCATCTATAATGAAAAACTGTTTTTT. Its translation: CASSEISGGQPIYNEKLFF.

The rearrangement joins TRBV27 to TRBJ1-4; a weak D match, TRBD1 (6 bases). Germline CDR1 MNHEY, CDR2 SMNVEV (reference sequence). The CDR3 is 14 amino acids. Trimming removed 10 bases at V and 4 bases at J, with 16 bases between. Here the CDR3 reads CAIASQGYNEKLFF. The CDR3 DNA reads as TGTGCCATCGCCTCCCAGGGGTATAATGAAAAACTGTTTTTT.

The chain links TRBV4-1 to TRBJ2-7; D possibly corresponds to TRBD1 (5 bases). CDR1 and CDR2 from the germline V gene are MGHRA and YSYEKL. This CDR3 has 15 residues. V lost 6 bases and J 2 bases, leaving 17 bases between the germline ends. CDR3 sequence reads: CASRLIGERTYEQYF. CDR3 coding DNA: TGCGCCAGCAGACTAATAGGGGAACGGACCTACGAGCAGTACTTC.

This clone appeared a single time. The chain recombines TRBV19 with TRBJ2-1; TRBD1 is a possible D gene (6 bases). This CDR3 contains 14 residues. V was cut by 3 bases and J by 9 bases, with 15 bases left in between. Germline-derived CDR1 and CDR2 are LNHDA and SQIVND (reference sequence). CDR3 in DNA: TGTGCCAGTAGTATCAGGGGAGTAGGTGGTGAGCAGTTCTTC. Residues: CASSIRGVGGEQFF.

V is TRBV19 and J is TRBJ2-3; D may be TRBD1 (6 bases). The CDR3 is 13 residues long. Trimming took 6 bases from V and 0 from J, leaving 7 bases between them. CDR1 LNHDA and CDR2 SQIVND come from the germline V gene (reference sequence). CDR3 sequence reads: CASRDSSTDTQYF. The CDR3 DNA follows: TGTGCCAGTAGGGACAGTAGCACAGATACGCAGTATTTT.